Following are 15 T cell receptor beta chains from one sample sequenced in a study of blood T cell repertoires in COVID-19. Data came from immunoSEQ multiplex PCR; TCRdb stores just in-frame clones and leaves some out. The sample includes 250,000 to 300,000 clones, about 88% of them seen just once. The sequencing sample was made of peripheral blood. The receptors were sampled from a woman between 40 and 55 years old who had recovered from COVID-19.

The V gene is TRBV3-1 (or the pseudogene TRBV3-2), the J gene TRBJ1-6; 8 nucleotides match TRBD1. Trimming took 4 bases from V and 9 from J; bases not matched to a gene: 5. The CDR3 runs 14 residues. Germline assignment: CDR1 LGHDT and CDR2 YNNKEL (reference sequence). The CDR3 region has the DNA TGTGCCAGCAGCCCATACAGGGGGGGTTCACCCCTCCACTTT. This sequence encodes CASSPYRGGSPLHF.

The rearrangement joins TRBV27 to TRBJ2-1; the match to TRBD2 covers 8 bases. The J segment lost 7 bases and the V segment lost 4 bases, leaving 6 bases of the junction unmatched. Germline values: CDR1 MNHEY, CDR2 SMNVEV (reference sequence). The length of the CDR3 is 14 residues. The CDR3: CASSSTGTRNEQFF. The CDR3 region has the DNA TGTGCCAGCAGTTCAACCGGGACTAGGAATGAGCAGTTCTTC.

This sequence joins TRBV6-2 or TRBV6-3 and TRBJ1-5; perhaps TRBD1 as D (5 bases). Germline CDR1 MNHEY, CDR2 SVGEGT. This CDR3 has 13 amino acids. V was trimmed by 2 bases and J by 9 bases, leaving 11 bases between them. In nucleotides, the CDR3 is TGTGCCAGCAGTTACCTTGGCGGGGGGCCCCAGCATTTT. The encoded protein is CASSYLGGGPQHF.

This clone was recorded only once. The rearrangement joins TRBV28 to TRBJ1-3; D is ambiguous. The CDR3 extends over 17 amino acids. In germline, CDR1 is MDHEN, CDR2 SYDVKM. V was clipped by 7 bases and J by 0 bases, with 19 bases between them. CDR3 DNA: TGTGCCAGCAAAGTGAGGAGTGATACTCCCTCTGGAAACACCATATATTTT. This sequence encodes CASKVRSDTPSGNTIYF.

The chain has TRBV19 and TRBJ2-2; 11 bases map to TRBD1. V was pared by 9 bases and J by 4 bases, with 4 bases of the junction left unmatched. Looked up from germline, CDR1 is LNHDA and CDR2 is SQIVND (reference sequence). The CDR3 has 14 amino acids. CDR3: CASRTGGRTGELFF. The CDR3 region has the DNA TGTGCCAGCAGGACAGGGGGCCGCACCGGGGAGCTGTTTTTT.

The chain's CDR3 is CASSLGGQGYYEQYV. The CDR3 DNA follows: TGTGCCAGCAGCTTAGGCGGACAGGGTTACTACGAGCAGTACGTC. The chain carries TRBV13 and TRBJ2-7; TRBD1 agrees at 8 bases. The CDR3 contains 15 residues. The V gene end was trimmed by 0 bases and the J gene end by 3 bases; junction bases not matched to a gene: 4. Per germline, CDR1 PRHDT and CDR2 FYEKMQ (reference sequence).

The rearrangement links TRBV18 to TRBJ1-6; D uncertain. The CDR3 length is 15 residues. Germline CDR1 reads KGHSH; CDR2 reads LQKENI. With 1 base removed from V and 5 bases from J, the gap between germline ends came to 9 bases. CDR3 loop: CASSPRIPDNSPLHF. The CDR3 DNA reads TGTGCCAGCTCACCACGAATTCCGGATAATTCACCCCTCCACTTT.

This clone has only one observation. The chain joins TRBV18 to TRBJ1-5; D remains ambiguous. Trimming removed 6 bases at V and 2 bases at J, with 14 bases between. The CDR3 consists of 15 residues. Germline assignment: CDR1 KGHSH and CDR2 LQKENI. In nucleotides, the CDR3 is TGTGCCAGCTCCAGTTCGGGGTTCGGCAATCAGCCCCAGCATTTT. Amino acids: CASSSSGFGNQPQHF.

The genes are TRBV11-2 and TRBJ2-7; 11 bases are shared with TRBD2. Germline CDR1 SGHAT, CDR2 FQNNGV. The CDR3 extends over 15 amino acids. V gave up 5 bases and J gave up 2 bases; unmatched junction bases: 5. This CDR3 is CASSATSGVAYEQYV. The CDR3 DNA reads TGTGCCAGCAGCGCGACTAGCGGGGTTGCCTACGAGCAGTACGTC.

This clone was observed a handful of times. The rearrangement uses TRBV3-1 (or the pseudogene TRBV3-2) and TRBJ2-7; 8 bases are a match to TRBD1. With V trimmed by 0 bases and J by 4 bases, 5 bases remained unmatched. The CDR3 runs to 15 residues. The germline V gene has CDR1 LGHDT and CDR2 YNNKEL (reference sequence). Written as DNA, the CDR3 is TGTGCCAGCAGCCAAGAACAGGGGGGTCTATACGAGCAGTACTTC. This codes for CASSQEQGGLYEQYF.

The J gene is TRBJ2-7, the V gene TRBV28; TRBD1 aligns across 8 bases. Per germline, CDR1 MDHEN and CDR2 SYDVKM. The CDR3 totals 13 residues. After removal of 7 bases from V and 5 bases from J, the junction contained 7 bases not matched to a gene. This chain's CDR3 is CASNRGMADEQYF. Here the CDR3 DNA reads TGTGCCAGCAACAGGGGGATGGCAGACGAGCAGTACTTC. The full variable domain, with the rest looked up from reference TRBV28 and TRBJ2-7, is DVKVTQSSRYLVKRTGEKVFLECVQDMDHENMFWYRQDPGLGLRLIYFSYDVKMKEKGDIPEGYSVSREKKERFSLILESASTNQTSMYLCASNRGMADEQYFGPGTRLTVT.

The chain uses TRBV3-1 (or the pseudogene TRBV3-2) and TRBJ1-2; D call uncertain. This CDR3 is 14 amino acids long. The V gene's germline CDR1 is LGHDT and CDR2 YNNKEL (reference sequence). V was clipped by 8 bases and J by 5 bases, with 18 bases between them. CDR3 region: CASSPGSSRYGYTF. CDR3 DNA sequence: TGTGCCAGCTCCCCGGGTTCGTCCCGGTATGGCTACACCTTC.

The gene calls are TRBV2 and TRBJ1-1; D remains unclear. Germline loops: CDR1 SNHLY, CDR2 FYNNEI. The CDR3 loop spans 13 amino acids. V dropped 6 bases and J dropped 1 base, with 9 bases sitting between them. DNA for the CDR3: TGTGCCAGCAGAGATGAACAGAACACTGAAGCTTTCTTT. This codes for CASRDEQNTEAFF.

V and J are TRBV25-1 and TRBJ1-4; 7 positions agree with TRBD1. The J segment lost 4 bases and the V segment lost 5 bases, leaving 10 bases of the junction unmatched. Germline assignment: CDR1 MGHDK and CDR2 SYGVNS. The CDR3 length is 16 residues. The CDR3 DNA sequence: TGTGCCAGCAGTCTCATTCGACAGGGACATAATGAAAAACTGTTTTTT. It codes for CASSLIRQGHNEKLFF. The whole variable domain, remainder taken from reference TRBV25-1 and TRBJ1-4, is EADIYQTPRYLVIGTGKKITLECSQTMGHDKMYWYQQDPGMELHLIHYSYGVNSTEKGDLSSESTVSRIRTEHFPLTLESARPSHTSQYLCASSLIRQGHNEKLFFGSGTQLSVL.

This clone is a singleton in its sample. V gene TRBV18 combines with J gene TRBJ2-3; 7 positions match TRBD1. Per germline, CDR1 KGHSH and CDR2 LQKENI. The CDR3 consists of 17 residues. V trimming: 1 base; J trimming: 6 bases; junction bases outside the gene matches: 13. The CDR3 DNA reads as TGTGCCAGCTCACCACGCGACAGGGTTGGCAGTCTGGATACGCAGTATTTT. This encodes CASSPRDRVGSLDTQYF.